The rows below give T cell receptor beta chains drawn from one sample of a study of T cell responses to AZD1222 COVID-19 vaccine. The assay was immunoSEQ multiplex PCR, and TCRdb's table has in-frame clones only and misses some. The sample lists about 150,000 clones, 90% seen once, with about 2% in the top ten. Sample: peripheral blood, taken on day 0 of AZD1222 vaccination. The receptors were gathered from an adult in good health. Both conserved end residues are part of each CDR3. The order of the fields is CDR3 DNA, CDR3 protein, D gene, V gene, clone size, J gene. D genes are given only for firm matches. Rows give clone size only sometimes, using once, few, many, or a class for an expanded clone.

cdr3_nt: TGTGCCAGCAGCGACAGACAGGGAAACACTGAAGCTTTCTTT; cdr3_aa: CASSDRQGNTEAFF; d_call: TRBD1; v_call: TRBV5-6; clone_size: NA; j_call: TRBJ1-1
cdr3_nt: TGTGCCAGCAGTTTAGGCCGCCAGGGTGGCTACACCTTC; cdr3_aa: CASSLGRQGGYTF; d_call: NA; v_call: TRBV27; clone_size: NA; j_call: TRBJ1-2
cdr3_nt: TGCAGCGTTGAAGGGATACAGGGCGCGGGGAACAATGAGCAGTTCTTC; cdr3_aa: CSVEGIQGAGNNEQFF; d_call: NA; v_call: TRBV29-1; clone_size: NA; j_call: TRBJ2-1
cdr3_nt: TGTGCCAGTAGTATAGATGAGGGTAGCAATCAGCCCCAGCATTTT; cdr3_aa: CASSIDEGSNQPQHF; d_call: NA; v_call: TRBV19; clone_size: NA; j_call: TRBJ1-5
cdr3_nt: TGTGCCACCAGCAATAGACTTGCCGGGGAGCTGTTTTTT; cdr3_aa: CATSNRLAGELFF; d_call: NA; v_call: TRBV15; clone_size: NA; j_call: TRBJ2-2
cdr3_nt: TGTGCCAGCCTCAGGGGCGGGAGGAGCACCTACGAGCAGTACTTC; cdr3_aa: CASLRGGRSTYEQYF; d_call: TRBD2; v_call: TRBV6-1; clone_size: NA; j_call: TRBJ2-7
cdr3_nt: TGTGCCAGCTCACCACTGGGCCTCTATGATGAGCAGTACTTC; cdr3_aa: CASSPLGLYDEQYF; d_call: NA; v_call: TRBV18; clone_size: NA; j_call: TRBJ2-7
cdr3_nt: TGTGCCAGCAGTTACTCGAGTTGGGTGAACACTGAAGCTTTCTTT; cdr3_aa: CASSYSSWVNTEAFF; d_call: NA; v_call: TRBV6-5; clone_size: NA; j_call: TRBJ1-1
cdr3_nt: TGTGCCAGCAGTTTCGGGCTAGCGCCTACAGATACGCAGTATTTT; cdr3_aa: CASSFGLAPTDTQYF; d_call: NA; v_call: TRBV27; clone_size: NA; j_call: TRBJ2-3
cdr3_nt: TGTGCCAGCAGTACGGGACTAGCGGCCTACGAGCAGTACTTC; cdr3_aa: CASSTGLAAYEQYF; d_call: TRBD2; v_call: TRBV27; clone_size: once; j_call: TRBJ2-7
cdr3_nt: TGTGCCAGCAGTTACTCAGGGACTAGCGCTGAGACCCAGTACTTC; cdr3_aa: CASSYSGTSAETQYF; d_call: TRBD2; v_call: TRBV6-5; clone_size: NA; j_call: TRBJ2-5
cdr3_nt: TGTGCCAGCGCAAGGGCATATAATTCACCCCTCCACTTT; cdr3_aa: CASARAYNSPLHF; d_call: NA; v_call: TRBV28; clone_size: once; j_call: TRBJ1-6
cdr3_nt: TGTGCCAGCAGCGCCCACAGGGATAGCAATCAGCCCCAGCATTTT; cdr3_aa: CASSAHRDSNQPQHF; d_call: NA; v_call: TRBV21-1; clone_size: NA; j_call: TRBJ1-5
cdr3_nt: TGTGCCAGCAGCCCTAGACAGGGGCGGAATGAGCAGTTCTTC; cdr3_aa: CASSPRQGRNEQFF; d_call: TRBD1; v_call: TRBV5-1; clone_size: NA; j_call: TRBJ2-1
cdr3_nt: TGTGCCAGCATTCCTTTGGTAGCGGGCGAACGCTACGAGCAGTACTTC; cdr3_aa: CASIPLVAGERYEQYF; d_call: TRBD2; v_call: TRBV28; clone_size: NA; j_call: TRBJ2-7
cdr3_nt: TGTGCCACCTCCGAAGGGGGGCCGGGGACTGAAGCTTTCTTT; cdr3_aa: CATSEGGPGTEAFF; d_call: NA; v_call: TRBV27; clone_size: NA; j_call: TRBJ1-1
cdr3_nt: TGTGCCAGCAGTTTCGGGAGCTCTGGAAACACCATATATTTT; cdr3_aa: CASSFGSSGNTIYF; d_call: NA; v_call: TRBV28; clone_size: NA; j_call: TRBJ1-3
cdr3_nt: TGTGCCAGCAGTTCGTCCTCCTACGAGCAGTACTTC; cdr3_aa: CASSSSSYEQYF; d_call: NA; v_call: TRBV6-5; clone_size: NA; j_call: TRBJ2-7
cdr3_nt: TGTGCCAGTAGTCATGATTCGGGGCCCCAGCATTTT; cdr3_aa: CASSHDSGPQHF; d_call: NA; v_call: TRBV19; clone_size: once; j_call: TRBJ1-5
cdr3_nt: TGTGCCATCAGCCAACGCGACAGGGGGCCCTATGGCTACACCTTC; cdr3_aa: CAISQRDRGPYGYTF; d_call: TRBD1; v_call: TRBV10-3; clone_size: NA; j_call: TRBJ1-2
cdr3_nt: TGTGCCAGCAGCCAAGATGAGGTTCCGGGCTATGGCTACACCTTC; cdr3_aa: CASSQDEVPGYGYTF; d_call: NA; v_call: TRBV4-2; clone_size: NA; j_call: TRBJ1-2
cdr3_nt: TGTGCCAGCAGCTTAGAACGGGGAGAGACCCAGTACTTC; cdr3_aa: CASSLERGETQYF; d_call: NA; v_call: TRBV7-9; clone_size: NA; j_call: TRBJ2-5
cdr3_nt: TGTGCCAGCAGTCCGATCGTAAGGAGGGTGGATGACGAGCAGTACTTC; cdr3_aa: CASSPIVRRVDDEQYF; d_call: NA; v_call: TRBV28; clone_size: NA; j_call: TRBJ2-7
cdr3_nt: TGCGCCAGCAGCTCCCGGGACAGCTTGAACACTGAAGCTTTCTTT; cdr3_aa: CASSSRDSLNTEAFF; d_call: TRBD1; v_call: TRBV4-1; clone_size: NA; j_call: TRBJ1-1
cdr3_nt: TGCAGCGCAGTTCCCGCGGGGGACAATGAGCAGTTCTTC; cdr3_aa: CSAVPAGDNEQFF; d_call: TRBD2; v_call: TRBV29-1; clone_size: NA; j_call: TRBJ2-1
cdr3_nt: TGTGCCAGCAGCTTTTTAAAGGGATCAGGAAACACCATATATTTT; cdr3_aa: CASSFLKGSGNTIYF; d_call: NA; v_call: TRBV7-6; clone_size: NA; j_call: TRBJ1-3
cdr3_nt: TGCGCCAGCAGTCAGGGGAACAATCAGCCCCAGCATTTT; cdr3_aa: CASSQGNNQPQHF; d_call: NA; v_call: TRBV5-1; clone_size: NA; j_call: TRBJ1-5
cdr3_nt: TGCAGTGCTAGGTGGGAGCGGACGACGTACTTC; cdr3_aa: CSARWERTTYF; d_call: NA; v_call: TRBV20-1; clone_size: NA; j_call: TRBJ2-7
cdr3_nt: TGTGCCAGCAGTGATGGGCACAAGGCCCCGAATCAGCCCCAGCATTTT; cdr3_aa: CASSDGHKAPNQPQHF; d_call: NA; v_call: TRBV6-1; clone_size: NA; j_call: TRBJ1-5
cdr3_nt: TGTGCCAGCAGTCCCAGAACGACGGGATCGACCTACGAGCAGTACTTC; cdr3_aa: CASSPRTTGSTYEQYF; d_call: NA; v_call: TRBV27; clone_size: NA; j_call: TRBJ2-7
cdr3_nt: TGCAGCGTCGGGACCTTGCCCCAACAGACCCAGTACTTC; cdr3_aa: CSVGTLPQQTQYF; d_call: NA; v_call: TRBV29-1; clone_size: NA; j_call: TRBJ2-5
cdr3_nt: TGCGCCAGCAGCCAAGTACCTGGGGGCTCCTACGAGCAGTACTTC; cdr3_aa: CASSQVPGGSYEQYF; d_call: NA; v_call: TRBV4-1; clone_size: NA; j_call: TRBJ2-7